This record looks at one TCR beta chain sequence and its context. An end of the junction does not agree with germline; a read error may underlie this. The sample is drawn from a study of molecular identifiers for immune sequencing clone quantification. Between about 20,000 and 1,100,000 sorted cells, with 10%, 30% or 50% RNA, yielded naive CD8 libraries. A CD8+CD4-CCR7+CD45RA+ phenotype served as the sorting definition for naive CD8 T cells. Germline-derived CDR1 and CDR2 are LGHNA and YSLEER. The CDR3 has 16 residues. TCRdb itself ran the PCR reads through MiXCR, one entry per CDR3 protein. The repertoire includes under 600,000 distinct CDR3 sequences, approximately 25% of them detected once, and around 0.79% sits in the top ten.

The sequence derives from a human donor in good health. Some libraries in this study had Jurkat cell RNA spiked in. The genes are TRBV4-3 and TRBJ2-7; 9 bases agree with TRBD2. Sequenced: naive CD8+ T cells from blood, with Jurkat cell RNA spiked in. As to subset: FACS-sorted CD8+CD4-CCR7+CD45RA+ naive T cells. The CDR3 is CAISQDVAGDSYEQYF. The CDR3 DNA reads as TGCGCCATCAGCCAAGACGTAGCGGGGGACTCCTACGAGCAGTACTTC.